Presented here are 22 T cell receptor beta chains from one specimen sequenced in a study of regulatory T cells in long-lasting Graves disease. The sample's time point: newly diagnosed GD, antithyroid drugs for less than 3 months. TCR sequences were obtained from RNA taken from PBMCs. The TCR beta library used iRepertoire HTBI primers with Arm-PCR amplification of CDR3. TCRdb redid the calling of the multiplex PCR reads with MiXCR, one entry per CDR3 protein. The table has a few hundred thousand distinct CDR3 sequences, less than 15% seen once; the top ten hold 8% to 10%. This same sample was also part of a study on T cells in Graves' hyperthyroidism and ophthalmopathy.

Sequencing used peripheral blood mononuclear cells (PBMCs), obtained at new diagnosis, from a patient treated with antithyroid drugs. These receptors were obtained from a man aged 25-40 years with Graves disease.

The chain joins TRBV20-1 to TRBJ2-3; D is ambiguous. This CDR3 comprises 14 residues. Germline V CDR1 and CDR2: DFQATT, SNEGSKA (reference sequence). V was clipped by 3 bases and J by 4 bases, with 14 bases between them. For the CDR3, the DNA is TGCAGTGCTAGTCGCCTGGGCGTCTCAGATACGCAGTATTTT. Its protein product is CSASRLGVSDTQYF.

This clonotype was observed many times. A read error may account for a junction end that differs from germline. CDR3 nucleotide sequence: TGTGCCAGCAGCCTTAGCCGGGACCGCGGTGTGTTC. This codes for CASSLSRDRGVF. The chain couples TRBV7-9 to TRBJ2-1; D tentatively fits TRBD1 or TRBD2 (5 bases each). Looked up from germline, CDR1 is SEHNR and CDR2 is FQNEAQ (reference sequence). This CDR3 region has 12 residues.

A few counts support this clonotype. In DNA form, the CDR3 reads TGTGCCTGGAGTTTTCCGGGACAGGGTTACGAGCAGTACTTC. Amino acid sequence: CAWSFPGQGYEQYF. V usage is TRBV30 and J usage is TRBJ2-7; 9 bases fit TRBD1. Germline trimming cut 2 bases from V and 4 bases from J; bases unmatched to any gene: 6. The CDR3 covers 14 residues. Per germline, CDR1 GTSNPN and CDR2 SVGIG (reference sequence).

This clonotype was counted between two and nine times. V gene TRBV6-1 combines with J gene TRBJ2-2, with D possibly TRBD2 on 7 matching bases. Trimming took 6 bases from V and 0 from J, leaving 14 bases between them. Germline V gene lookup returns CDR1 MNHNS and CDR2 SASEGT. The CDR3 length is 16 residues. The CDR3 nucleotides read TGTGCCAGCAGGTGGGGGGGCGGAGCGAACACCGGGGAGCTGTTTTTT. Its protein product is CASRWGGGANTGELFF.

The V and J genes are TRBV7-9 and TRBJ2-3; 10 bases are shared with TRBD1. The germline V gene encodes CDR1 SEHNR and CDR2 FQNEAQ (reference sequence). V lost 7 bases, J lost 5 bases, and 12 bases stayed unmatched. This CDR3 region has 16 residues. This chain's CDR3 is CASTEPDRGKVDTQYF. The CDR3 DNA sequence: TGTGCCAGCACCGAACCGGACAGGGGGAAAGTAGATACGCAGTATTTT. Full variable domain (remainder filled in from reference TRBV7-9 and TRBJ2-3): DTGVSQNPRHKITKRGQNVTFRCDPISEHNRLYWYRQTLGQGPEFLTYFQNEAQLEKSRLLSDRFSAERPKGSFSTLEIQRTEQGDSAMYLCASTEPDRGKVDTQYFGPGTRLTVL.

The gene calls are TRBV6-1 and TRBJ2-2; no clear D. Germline assignment: CDR1 MNHNS and CDR2 SASEGT. The V end lost 9 bases, the J end lost 1 base, and 6 bases lay between the germline ends. CDR3 size: 12 residues. This CDR3 is CASDMNTGELFF. The DNA of the CDR3 is TGTGCCAGTGACATGAACACCGGGGAGCTGTTTTTT.

This chain joins TRBV4-1 and TRBJ2-2; 7 bases agree with TRBD1. CDR3 length: 16 amino acids. CDR1 is MGHRA, CDR2 YSYEKL, per germline. V shed 4 bases, J shed 0 bases, and the junction held 5 bases outside the gene matches. CDR3 sequence: CASSPGQASNTGELFF. The CDR3 nucleotides read TGCGCCAGCAGCCCTGGACAGGCCTCGAACACCGGGGAGCTGTTTTTT.

Note on this clonotype: A much larger clone differs from this one at a single base, so this may be a read error. V usage is TRBV6-1 and J usage is TRBJ2-7; 7 nucleotides line up with TRBD2. Trimming removed 2 bases from V and 7 bases from J; junction bases left unmatched: 11. The CDR3 consists of 15 residues. Germline-derived CDR1 and CDR2 are MNHNS and SASEGT. Written as DNA, the CDR3 is TGTGCCAGCAGTGAAATGGGCGGGAGAATCTATGAGCAGTACTTC. Amino acids: CASSEMGGRIYEQYF.

On this clonotype itself: A read error is possible here, since a much larger clone lies one base away. The J gene is TRBJ2-5, the V gene TRBV11-2, with TRBD2 matching over 8 bases. The CDR3 covers 13 residues. The V gene's germline CDR1 is SGHAT and CDR2 FQNNGV. CDR3 loop: CVSSQTLREDQYF. As DNA, the CDR3 is TGTGTCAGCAGCCAAACCTTGCGGGAGGACCAGTACTTC.

This clonotype was observed many times. J is TRBJ1-5 and V is TRBV2; D unresolved. Trimming left V 1 base short and J 7 bases short, with 14 bases between. Germline V gene lookup returns CDR1 SNHLY and CDR2 FYNNEI. The CDR3 contains 15 residues. CDR3 coding DNA: TGTGCCAGCAGTGAAGTGGCCCACCCCAGGCAGCCCCAGCATTTT. Protein: CASSEVAHPRQPQHF.

This clonotype was detected only a few times. This rearrangement joins TRBV7-9 to TRBJ2-7; 7 positions match TRBD2. CDR3 length: 15 amino acids. Germline CDR1 is SEHNR and CDR2 is FQNEAQ (reference sequence). Trimming cost V 7 bases and J 7 bases; bases outside gene matches: 16. The CDR3 region is CASTSWEGPSGEQYF. The CDR3 bases are TGTGCCAGCACCTCCTGGGAGGGCCCCTCTGGGGAGCAGTACTTC. The whole variable domain, filled in from reference TRBV7-9 and TRBJ2-7, reads DTGVSQNPRHKITKRGQNVTFRCDPISEHNRLYWYRQTLGQGPEFLTYFQNEAQLEKSRLLSDRFSAERPKGSFSTLEIQRTEQGDSAMYLCASTSWEGPSGEQYFGPGTRLTVT.

In this sample, this clonotype turned up a few times. Compared with germline, one end of the junction differs, possibly owing to a read error. This sequence joins TRBV5-1 and TRBJ1-5; the D gene is possibly TRBD1 (5 bases). This CDR3 has 15 residues. Germline V gene sequence: CDR1 SGHRS, CDR2 YFSETQ. Written as DNA, the CDR3 is TGCGCCAGCAGCTTTGAGGGGCGTAGCGATCAGCCCCAGCATTTT. Its protein is CASSFEGRSDQPQHF.

This clonotype showed up just a few times. The chain combines TRBV6-1 with TRBJ1-1; 10 nucleotides match TRBD1. Germline CDR1 and CDR2: MNHNS and SASEGT. The CDR3 runs to 15 residues. V lost 5 bases to trimming and J lost 1 base; unmatched junction nucleotides: 4. CDR3 amino acids: CASSPGQGQNTEAFF. CDR3 nucleotide sequence: TGTGCCAGCAGTCCGGGACAGGGGCAGAACACTGAAGCTTTCTTT.

This chain links TRBV30 with TRBJ2-7; D is perhaps TRBD1 (6 bases). Germline V lookup: CDR1 GTSNPN, CDR2 SVGIG (reference sequence). This CDR3 contains 15 residues. Trimming pared 2 bases from V and 2 bases from J, leaving 16 bases between. CDR3 amino acids: CAWSRLTGNTYEQYF. CDR3 sequence (DNA): TGTGCCTGGAGTAGATTAACAGGGAATACCTACGAGCAGTACTTC. Combining the CDR3 with reference TRBV30 and TRBJ2-7 gives the whole variable domain SQTIHQWPATLVQPVGSPLSLECTVEGTSNPNLYWYRQAAGRGLQLLFYSVGIGQISSEVPQNLSASRPQDRQFILSSKKLLLSDSGFYLCAWSRLTGNTYEQYFGPGTRLTVT.

This clonotype has at least ten counts. The rearrangement links TRBV5-1 to TRBJ2-5, with D perhaps TRBD1 (6 bases). The germline V gene encodes CDR1 SGHRS and CDR2 YFSETQ. V shed 0 bases and J shed 5 bases, with 11 bases lying between them. This CDR3 comprises 14 residues. CDR3 loop: CASSLVGARETQYF. The CDR3, as DNA: TGCGCCAGCAGCTTGGTGGGGGCGCGGGAGACCCAGTACTTC. Full variable domain (rest looked up from reference TRBV5-1 and TRBJ2-5): KAGVTQTPRYLIKTRGQQVTLSCSPISGHRSVSWYQQTPGQGLQFLFEYFSETQRNKGNFPGRFSGRQFSNSRSEMNVSTLELGDSALYLCASSLVGARETQYFGPGTRLLVL.

This clonotype was counted a few times. The chain joins TRBV18 to TRBJ1-1; 7 bases match TRBD1. The CDR3 contains 12 residues. Trimming removed 8 bases from V and 6 bases from J; junction bases left unmatched: 6. Germline CDR1 reads KGHSH; CDR2 reads LQKENI. CDR3 sequence reads: CASKTGAAEAFF. The CDR3 DNA follows: TGTGCCAGCAAAACAGGGGCGGCTGAAGCTTTCTTT.

The chain joins TRBV2 to TRBJ2-3; 7 nucleotides agree with TRBD1. The CDR3 contains 13 residues. The germline V gene has CDR1 SNHLY and CDR2 FYNNEI. V gave up 8 bases and J gave up 5 bases; unmatched junction bases: 7. The CDR3 region is CASRRSGGDTQYF. The CDR3 DNA is TGTGCCAGCCGAAGATCAGGGGGAGATACGCAGTATTTT. Full variable domain (missing parts from reference TRBV2 and TRBJ2-3): EPEVTQTPSHQVTQMGQEVILRCVPISNHLYFYWYRQILGQKVEFLVSFYNNEISEKSEIFDDQFSVERPDGSNFTLKIRSTKLEDSAMYFCASRRSGGDTQYFGPGTRLTVL.

This clonotype appeared a few times. The J gene is TRBJ1-3, the V gene TRBV14; TRBD1 matches at 7 bases. With V trimmed by 1 base and J by 2 bases, 8 bases remained unmatched. The CDR3 has 17 residues. Germline lookup yields CDR1 SGHDN and CDR2 FVKESK. CDR3 sequence (DNA): TGTGCCAGCAGCCAAGTAATTAAGGGACAGACTGGAAACACCATATATTTT. This codes for CASSQVIKGQTGNTIYF.

A single count supports this clonotype. The rearrangement links TRBV2 to TRBJ2-3; D is unclear. V was pared by 8 bases and J by 0 bases, with 12 bases between. Germline lookup yields CDR1 SNHLY and CDR2 FYNNEI. This CDR3 is 14 amino acids long. CDR3 coding DNA: TGTGCCAGCGCCGCGGACCTGAGCACAGATACGCAGTATTTT. Translating gives CASAADLSTDTQYF.

This clonotype was recorded a few times. V usage is TRBV12-3 or TRBV12-4 and J usage is TRBJ1-2, with D hard to call. The ends were cut back, 10 bases at V and 4 bases at J, with 13 bases in the middle. This CDR3 spans 12 amino acids. This CDR3 reads CATSMEVYGYTF. The DNA for the CDR3 is TGTGCCACCTCCATGGAAGTCTATGGCTACACCTTC.

This clonotype was detected ten times or more. The genes are TRBV15 and TRBJ2-1; no reliable D call. Germline V CDR1 and CDR2: LNHNV, YYDKDF (reference sequence). This CDR3 is 14 amino acids long. V gave up 0 bases and J gave up 6 bases, with 9 bases separating them. This CDR3 is CATSRDPSSNEQFF. The CDR3 nucleotides are TGTGCCACCAGCAGAGATCCTTCTAGCAATGAGCAGTTCTTC.

At least ten counts were recorded for this clonotype. The chain employs TRBV20-1 and TRBJ2-7; possible D gene TRBD2, 7 bases. Germline V lookup: CDR1 DFQATT, CDR2 SNEGSKA (reference sequence). V gave up 5 bases and J gave up 2 bases, with 13 bases separating them. This CDR3 is built from 13 residues. Here the CDR3 reads CSAQGTKTYEQYF. DNA of the CDR3: TGCAGTGCTCAGGGGACTAAAACCTACGAGCAGTACTTC.